This entry concerns a single T cell receptor beta chain. Sequencing was performed with immunoSEQ multiplex PCR; in TCRdb, only in-frame clones are kept and a portion is missing. The data show around 12,000 clones, 60% to 75% seen once. The data were obtained in a study of ipilimumab plus nivolumab after autologous stem cell transplantation. The CDR3 length is 14 residues. Looked up from germline, CDR1 is SGHTA and CDR2 is FQGNSA. V gave up 4 bases and J gave up 2 bases, with 12 bases separating them. The chain combines TRBV7-2 with TRBJ2-7, with D uncertain. The sequenced sample was PBMCs, obtained in a trial of ipilimumab plus nivolumab as post-transplant consolidation. The clonotype was recovered from a male donor with diffuse large B-cell lymphoma. Here the CDR3 DNA reads TGTGCCAGCAGCTCCGATAACCCGCCCTACGAGCAGTACTTC. This translates into CASSSDNPPYEQYF.